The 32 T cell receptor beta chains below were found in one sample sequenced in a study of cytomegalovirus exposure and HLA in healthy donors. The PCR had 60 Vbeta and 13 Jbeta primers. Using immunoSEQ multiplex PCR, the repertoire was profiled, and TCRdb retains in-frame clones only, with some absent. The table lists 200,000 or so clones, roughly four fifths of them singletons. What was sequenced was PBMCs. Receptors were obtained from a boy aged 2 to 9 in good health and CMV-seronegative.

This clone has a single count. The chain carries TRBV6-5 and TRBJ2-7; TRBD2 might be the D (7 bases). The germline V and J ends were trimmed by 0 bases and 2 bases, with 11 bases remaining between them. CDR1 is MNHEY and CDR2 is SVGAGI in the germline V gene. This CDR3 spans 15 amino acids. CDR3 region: CASSYSWGGPYEQYF. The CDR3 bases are TGTGCCAGCAGTTACTCCTGGGGGGGCCCCTACGAGCAGTACTTC.

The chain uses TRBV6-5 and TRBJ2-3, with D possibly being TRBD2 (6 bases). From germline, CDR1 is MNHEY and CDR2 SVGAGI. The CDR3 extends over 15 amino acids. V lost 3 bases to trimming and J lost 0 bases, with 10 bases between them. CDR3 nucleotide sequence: TGTGCCAGCAGTTATAGCGGATCTAGCACAGATACGCAGTATTTT. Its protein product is CASSYSGSSTDTQYF.

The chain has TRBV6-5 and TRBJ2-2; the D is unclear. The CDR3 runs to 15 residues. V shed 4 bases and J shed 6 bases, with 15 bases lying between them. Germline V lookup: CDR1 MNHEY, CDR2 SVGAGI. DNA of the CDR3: TGTGCCAGCAGTTTCCGTAGTATATCGTCCGGGGAGCTGTTTTTT. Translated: CASSFRSISSGELFF.

The DNA of the CDR3 is TGTGCCAGTAACCCCAGCGCAGGGTGGATTTCCTACACCTTC. Translating it yields CASNPSAGWISYTF. The chain combines TRBV19 with TRBJ1-2; a weak D match, TRBD1 (5 bases). Trimming left V 7 bases short and J 10 bases short, with 22 bases between. CDR3 length equals 14 residues. Per germline, CDR1 LNHDA and CDR2 SQIVND (reference sequence).

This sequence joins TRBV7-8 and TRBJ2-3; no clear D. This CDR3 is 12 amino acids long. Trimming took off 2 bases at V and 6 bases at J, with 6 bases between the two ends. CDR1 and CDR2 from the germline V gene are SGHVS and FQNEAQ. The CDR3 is CASSLHGDTQYF. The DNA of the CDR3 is TGTGCCAGCAGCTTACACGGGGATACGCAGTATTTT.

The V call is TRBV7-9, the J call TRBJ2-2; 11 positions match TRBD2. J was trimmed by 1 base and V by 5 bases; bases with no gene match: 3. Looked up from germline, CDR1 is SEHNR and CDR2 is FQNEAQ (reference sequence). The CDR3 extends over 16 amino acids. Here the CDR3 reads CASSHGTSGNTGELFF. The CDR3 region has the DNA TGTGCCAGCAGCCACGGGACTAGCGGGAACACCGGGGAGCTGTTTTTT.

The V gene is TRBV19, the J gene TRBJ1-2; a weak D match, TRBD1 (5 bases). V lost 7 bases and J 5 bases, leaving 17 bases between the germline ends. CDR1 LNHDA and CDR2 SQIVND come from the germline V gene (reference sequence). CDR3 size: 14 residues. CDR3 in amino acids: CASIMGGGDYGYTF. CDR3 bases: TGTGCCAGTATTATGGGCGGAGGGGATTATGGCTACACCTTC.

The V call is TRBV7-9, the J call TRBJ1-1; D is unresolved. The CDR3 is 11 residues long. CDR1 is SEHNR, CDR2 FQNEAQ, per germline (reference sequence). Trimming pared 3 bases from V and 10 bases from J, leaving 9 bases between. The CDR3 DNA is TGTGCCAGCAGCTTGGAGTCCCCAGCTTTCTTT. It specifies CASSLESPAFF.

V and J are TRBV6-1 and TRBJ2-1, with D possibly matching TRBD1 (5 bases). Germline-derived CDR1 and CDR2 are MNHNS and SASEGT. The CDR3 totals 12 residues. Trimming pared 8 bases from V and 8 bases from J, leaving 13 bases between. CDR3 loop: CASDKRGYEQFF. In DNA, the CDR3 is TGTGCCAGCGATAAAAGGGGTTATGAGCAGTTCTTC.

The CDR3: CASSSRQGVASNYGYTF. The CDR3 DNA follows: TGTGCCAGCAGTTCAAGACAGGGGGTTGCGTCTAACTATGGCTACACCTTC. The gene calls are TRBV27 and TRBJ1-2, with 9 bases fitting TRBD1. After removal of 4 bases from V and 0 bases from J, the junction contained 9 bases not matched to a gene. The length of the CDR3 is 17 residues. Germline V gene sequence: CDR1 MNHEY, CDR2 SMNVEV (reference sequence).

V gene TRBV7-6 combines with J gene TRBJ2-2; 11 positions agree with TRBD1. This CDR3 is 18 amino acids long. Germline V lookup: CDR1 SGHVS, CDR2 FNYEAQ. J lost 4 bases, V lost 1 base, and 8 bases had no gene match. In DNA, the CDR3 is TGTGCCAGCAGCTTAGAAGCCGGGACAGGGGGTGGCACCGGGGAGCTGTTTTTT. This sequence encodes CASSLEAGTGGGTGELFF.

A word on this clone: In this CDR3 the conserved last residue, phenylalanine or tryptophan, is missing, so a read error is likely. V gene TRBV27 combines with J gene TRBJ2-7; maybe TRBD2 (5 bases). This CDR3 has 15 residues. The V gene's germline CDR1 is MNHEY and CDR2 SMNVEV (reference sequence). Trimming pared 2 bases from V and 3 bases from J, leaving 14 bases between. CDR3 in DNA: TGTGCCAGCAGTTTAACGGGGTCCCTCTACTACGAGCAGTACCTC. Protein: CASSLTGSLYYEQYL.

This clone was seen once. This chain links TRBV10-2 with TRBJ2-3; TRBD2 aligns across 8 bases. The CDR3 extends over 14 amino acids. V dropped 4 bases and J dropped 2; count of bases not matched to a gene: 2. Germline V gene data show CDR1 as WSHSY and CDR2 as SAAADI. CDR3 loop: CASSVAGLTDTQYF. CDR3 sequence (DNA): TGCGCCAGCAGTGTAGCGGGGCTCACAGATACGCAGTATTTT.

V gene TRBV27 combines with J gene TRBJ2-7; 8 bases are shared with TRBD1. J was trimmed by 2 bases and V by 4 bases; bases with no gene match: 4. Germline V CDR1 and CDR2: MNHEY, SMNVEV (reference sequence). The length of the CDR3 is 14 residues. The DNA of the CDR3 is TGTGCCAGCAGTTCGGGGACAGGACCCTACGAGCAGTACTTC. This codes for CASSSGTGPYEQYF.

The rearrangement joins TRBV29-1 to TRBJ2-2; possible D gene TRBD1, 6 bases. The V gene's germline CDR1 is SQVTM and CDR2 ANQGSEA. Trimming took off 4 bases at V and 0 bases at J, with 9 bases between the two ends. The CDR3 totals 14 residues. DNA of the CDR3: TGCAGCGTTGGCAGGGACACGAACACCGGGGAGCTGTTTTTT. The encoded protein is CSVGRDTNTGELFF.

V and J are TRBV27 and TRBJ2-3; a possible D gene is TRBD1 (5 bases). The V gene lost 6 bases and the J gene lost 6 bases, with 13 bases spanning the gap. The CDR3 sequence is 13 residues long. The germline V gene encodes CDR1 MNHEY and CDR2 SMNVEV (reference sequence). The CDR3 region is CASRGIDSDTQYF. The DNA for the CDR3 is TGTGCCAGCAGGGGAATTGACAGTGATACGCAGTATTTT.

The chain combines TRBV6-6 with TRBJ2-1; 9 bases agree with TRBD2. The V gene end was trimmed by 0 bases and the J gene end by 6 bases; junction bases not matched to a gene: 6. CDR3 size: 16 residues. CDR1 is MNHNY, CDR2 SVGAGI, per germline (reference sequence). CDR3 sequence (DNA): TGTGCCAGCAGTTACTCGTTTGCGGGGGGGCGCAATGAGCAGTTCTTC. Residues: CASSYSFAGGRNEQFF.

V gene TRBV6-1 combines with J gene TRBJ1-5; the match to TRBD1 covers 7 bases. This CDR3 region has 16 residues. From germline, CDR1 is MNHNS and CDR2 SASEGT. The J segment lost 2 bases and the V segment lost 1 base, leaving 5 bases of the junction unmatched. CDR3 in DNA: TGTGCCAGCAGTGAAGACAGGGGTAGGGGCAATCAGCCCCAGCATTTT. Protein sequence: CASSEDRGRGNQPQHF.

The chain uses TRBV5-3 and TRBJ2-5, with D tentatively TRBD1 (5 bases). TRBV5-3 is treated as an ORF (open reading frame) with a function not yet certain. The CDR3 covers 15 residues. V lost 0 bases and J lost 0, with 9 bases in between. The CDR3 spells CARSLGQGHQETQYF. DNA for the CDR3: TGTGCCAGAAGCTTGGGGCAGGGCCACCAAGAGACCCAGTACTTC.

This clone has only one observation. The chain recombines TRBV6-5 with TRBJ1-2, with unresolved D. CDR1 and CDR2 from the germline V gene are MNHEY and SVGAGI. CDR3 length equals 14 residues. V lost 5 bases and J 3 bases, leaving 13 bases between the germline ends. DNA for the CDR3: TGTGCCAGCAGTCCCGCCGGGAGCGACTATGGCTACACCTTC. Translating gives CASSPAGSDYGYTF.

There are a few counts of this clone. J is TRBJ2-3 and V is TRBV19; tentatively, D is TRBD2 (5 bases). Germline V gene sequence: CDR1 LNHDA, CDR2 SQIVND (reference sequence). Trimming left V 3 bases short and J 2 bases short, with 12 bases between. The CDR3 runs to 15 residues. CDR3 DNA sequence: TGTGCCAGTAGTATCTTGGCGGGCGTCACAGATACGCAGTATTTT. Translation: CASSILAGVTDTQYF.

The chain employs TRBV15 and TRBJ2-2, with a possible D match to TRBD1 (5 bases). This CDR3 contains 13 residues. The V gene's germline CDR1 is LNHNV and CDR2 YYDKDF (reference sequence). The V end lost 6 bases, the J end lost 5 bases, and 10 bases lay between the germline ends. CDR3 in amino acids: CATRADSTGELFF. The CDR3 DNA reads TGTGCCACCAGAGCTGACAGTACCGGGGAGCTGTTTTTT. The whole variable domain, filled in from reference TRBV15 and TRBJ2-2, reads DAMVIQNPRYQVTQFGKPVTLSCSQTLNHNVMYWYQQKSSQAPKLLFHYYDKDFNNEADTPDNFQSRRPNTSFCFLDIRSPGLGDTAMYLCATRADSTGELFFGEGSRLTVL.

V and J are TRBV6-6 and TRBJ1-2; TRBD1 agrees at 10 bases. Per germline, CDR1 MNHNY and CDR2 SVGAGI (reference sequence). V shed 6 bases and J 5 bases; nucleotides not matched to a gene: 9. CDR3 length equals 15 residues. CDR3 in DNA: TGTGCCAGCAGCAGTCGACAGGGGGCGCGATATGGCTACACCTTC. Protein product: CASSSRQGARYGYTF.

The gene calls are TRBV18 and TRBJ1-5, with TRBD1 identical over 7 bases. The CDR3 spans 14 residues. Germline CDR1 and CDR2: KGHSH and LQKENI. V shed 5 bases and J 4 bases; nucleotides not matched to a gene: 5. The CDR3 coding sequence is TGTGCCAGCTCAACCGGGACAGATAATCAGCCCCAGCATTTT. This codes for CASSTGTDNQPQHF.

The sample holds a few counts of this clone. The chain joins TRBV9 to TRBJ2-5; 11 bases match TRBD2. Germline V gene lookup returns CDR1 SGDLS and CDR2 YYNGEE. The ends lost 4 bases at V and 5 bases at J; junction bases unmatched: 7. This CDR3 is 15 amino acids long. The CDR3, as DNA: TGTGCCAGCAGCTCCCGAGGGACTAGCGGTGAGACCCAGTACTTC. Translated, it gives CASSSRGTSGETQYF.

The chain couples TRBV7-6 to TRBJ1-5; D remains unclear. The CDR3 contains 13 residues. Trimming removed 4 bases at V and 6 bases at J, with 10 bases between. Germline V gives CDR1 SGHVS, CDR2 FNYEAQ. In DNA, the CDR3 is TGTGCCAGCAGCTCGAATCAGGCTCAGCCCCAGCATTTT. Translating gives CASSSNQAQPQHF.

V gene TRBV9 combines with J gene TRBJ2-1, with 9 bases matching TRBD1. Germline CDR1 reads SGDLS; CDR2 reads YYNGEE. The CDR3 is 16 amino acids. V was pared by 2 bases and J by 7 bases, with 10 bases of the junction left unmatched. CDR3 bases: TGTGCCAGCAGCGTCTCCGGGACAGGGTCTGTAAATGAGCAGTTCTTC. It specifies CASSVSGTGSVNEQFF. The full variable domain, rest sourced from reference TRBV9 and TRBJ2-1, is DSGVTQTPKHLITATGQRVTLRCSPRSGDLSVYWYQQSLDQGLQFLIQYYNGEERAKGNILERFSAQQFPDLHSELNLSSLELGDSALYFCASSVSGTGSVNEQFFGPGTRLTVL.

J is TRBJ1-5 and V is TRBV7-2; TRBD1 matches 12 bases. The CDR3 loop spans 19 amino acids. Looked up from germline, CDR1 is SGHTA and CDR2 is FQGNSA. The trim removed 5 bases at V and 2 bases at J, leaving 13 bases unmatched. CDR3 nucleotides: TGTGCCAGCAGCGGGGGGTCAGGGACAGGGGGCTTCCGCAATCAGCCCCAGCATTTT. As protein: CASSGGSGTGGFRNQPQHF.

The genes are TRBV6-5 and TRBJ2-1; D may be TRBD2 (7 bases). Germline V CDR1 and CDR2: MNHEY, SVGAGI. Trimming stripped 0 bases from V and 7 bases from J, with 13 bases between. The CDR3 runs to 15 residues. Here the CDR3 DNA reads TGTGCCAGCAGTTACTCGAGGGGGGGGTTGAATGAGCAGTTCTTC. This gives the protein CASSYSRGGLNEQFF.

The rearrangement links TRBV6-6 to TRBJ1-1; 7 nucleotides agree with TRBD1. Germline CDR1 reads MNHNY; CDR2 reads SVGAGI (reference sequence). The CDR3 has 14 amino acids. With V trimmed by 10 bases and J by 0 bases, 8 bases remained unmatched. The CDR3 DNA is TGTGCCACGTCCCAAGGGGGCATGAACACTGAAGCTTTCTTT. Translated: CATSQGGMNTEAFF.

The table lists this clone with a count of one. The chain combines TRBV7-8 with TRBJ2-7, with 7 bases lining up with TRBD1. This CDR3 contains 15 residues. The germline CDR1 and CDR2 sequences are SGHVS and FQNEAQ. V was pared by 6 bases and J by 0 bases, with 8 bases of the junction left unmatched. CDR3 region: CASSRQGRPSYEQYF. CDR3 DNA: TGTGCCAGCAGTCGACAGGGCCGGCCCTCCTACGAGCAGTACTTC.

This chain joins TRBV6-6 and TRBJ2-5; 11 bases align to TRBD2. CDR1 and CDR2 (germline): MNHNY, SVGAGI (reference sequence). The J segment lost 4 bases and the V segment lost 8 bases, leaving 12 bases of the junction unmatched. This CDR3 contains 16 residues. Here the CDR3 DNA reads TGTGCCAGCGCAGAGGTAGCGGGGGGGCTCGGAGAGACCCAGTACTTC. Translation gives CASAEVAGGLGETQYF.